The 6 T cell receptor beta chains below come from one sample, sequenced in a study of T cell changes during pregnancy in multiple sclerosis. Clones were read by immunoSEQ multiplex PCR, and TCRdb kept only the in-frame ones, dropping some. Seen here are 48,000 or so clones, just over 85% observed once, and the top ten hold 1.2%. Sequencing used CD4+ T cells from peripheral blood mononuclear cells, obtained in the second trimester of pregnancy. The source is a female donor with multiple sclerosis, enrolled in a pregnancy study.

The chain has TRBV11-3 and TRBJ1-1, with D perhaps matching TRBD1 (5 bases). CDR1 is SGHNT, CDR2 YENEEA, per germline. V gave up 5 bases and J gave up 6 bases, with 13 bases separating them. The CDR3 covers 13 residues. CDR3 in amino acids: CASSPVGGAEAFF. The CDR3 nucleotides read TGTGCCAGCAGCCCCGTGGGGGGGGCTGAAGCTTTCTTT.

This chain links TRBV7-9 with TRBJ1-2; a weak D match, TRBD1 (5 bases). Trimming shortened V by 5 bases and J by 5 bases, and 18 bases separated the two germline ends. This CDR3 has 15 residues. Germline CDR1 reads SEHNR; CDR2 reads FQNEAQ (reference sequence). The CDR3 sequence is CASSLDMANEYGYTF. The CDR3 bases are TGTGCCAGCAGCCTGGACATGGCGAATGAGTATGGCTACACCTTC.

The rearrangement uses TRBV2 and TRBJ1-5, with 7 bases identical to TRBD1. The V gene's germline CDR1 is SNHLY and CDR2 FYNNEI. After removal of 6 bases from V and 3 bases from J, the junction contained 8 bases not matched to a gene. The length of the CDR3 is 15 residues. CDR3 residues: CASSRETGLNQPQHF. In DNA form, the CDR3 reads TGTGCCAGCAGCAGAGAGACAGGGCTCAATCAGCCCCAGCATTTT.

The chain's CDR3 is CASSSRPSGSDLSTYEQYF. CDR3 DNA sequence: TGCGCCAGCAGCTCCCGCCCTAGCGGGAGCGATCTCTCAACCTACGAGCAGTACTTC. The chain employs TRBV5-1 and TRBJ2-7; 10 nucleotides line up with TRBD2. V dropped 3 bases and J dropped 2; count of bases not matched to a gene: 17. Germline V gene lookup returns CDR1 SGHRS and CDR2 YFSETQ. The CDR3 covers 19 residues. The whole variable domain, remainder taken from reference TRBV5-1 and TRBJ2-7, is KAGVTQTPRYLIKTRGQQVTLSCSPISGHRSVSWYQQTPGQGLQFLFEYFSETQRNKGNFPGRFSGRQFSNSRSEMNVSTLELGDSALYLCASSSRPSGSDLSTYEQYFGPGTRLTVT.

The rearrangement links TRBV5-1 to TRBJ1-2, with 9 positions matching TRBD1. The V and J ends lost 5 bases and 5 bases, in that order; junction bases with no gene match: 10. The CDR3 totals 15 residues. Germline-derived CDR1 and CDR2 are SGHRS and YFSETQ. The CDR3 sequence: CASRTGQGNAYGYTF. CDR3 DNA sequence: TGCGCCAGCAGAACGGGACAGGGAAACGCGTATGGCTACACCTTC.

The V call is TRBV29-1, the J call TRBJ2-7, with D uncertain. This CDR3 region has 11 residues. Germline values: CDR1 SQVTM, CDR2 ANQGSEA. Trimming removed 7 bases at V and 3 bases at J, with 10 bases between. As DNA, the CDR3 is TGCAGCGCCTTTTCCAGCTACGAGCAGTACTTC. It codes for CSAFSSYEQYF.